Listed below are T cell receptor beta chains from one sample, sequenced in a study of CD39 and CD103 CD8 tumor-infiltrating T cells. Some clones are missing from TCRdb's copy, which holds only in-frame ones; the method was immunoSEQ multiplex PCR. Of about 17,000 clones listed, 85% to 95% are singletons. Sequencing used CD8+ T cells sorted from blood. The source of these receptors is a human donor with head and neck squamous cell carcinoma. The conserved cysteine and the conserved F or W are not part of the CDR3 here.

v_call	cdr3_aa
TRBV27	ASSLTPTPYTQY
TRBV11-3	ASSLDRGPSNIQY
TRBV2	ASSAGWALSNQPQH
TRBV13	ASPEPRGGRNEQF
TRBV5-1	ASSLRQGMNTEAF
TRBV4-1	ASSPFGTGGYNEQF
TRBV15	ATSGLNTEAF
TRBV19	ASTSGAWELF
TRBV25-1	ASSEQGTSGGSPLH
TRBV30	AWSALPSGTGVGVRLADTQY
TRBV5-6	ASSLVQGRSTDTQY
TRBV2	ASSEGPGGRYNEQF
TRBV7-9	ASSLGASGLI
TRBV27	ASSSQGMISYEQY
TRBV4-1	ASSQGGNGYT
TRBV7-8	ASSPKPGTVVYEQY
TRBV9	ASTFPGQGLPGELF